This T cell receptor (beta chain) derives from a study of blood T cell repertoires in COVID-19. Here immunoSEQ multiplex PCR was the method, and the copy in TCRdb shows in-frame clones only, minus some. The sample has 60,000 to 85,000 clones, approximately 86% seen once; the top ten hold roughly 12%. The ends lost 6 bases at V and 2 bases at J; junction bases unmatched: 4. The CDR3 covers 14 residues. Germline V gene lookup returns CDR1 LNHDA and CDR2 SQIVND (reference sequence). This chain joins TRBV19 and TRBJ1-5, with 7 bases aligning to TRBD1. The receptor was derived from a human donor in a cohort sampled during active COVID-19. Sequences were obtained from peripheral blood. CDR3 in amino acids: CASRTGQGNQPQHF. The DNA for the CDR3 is TGTGCCAGTAGGACTGGACAGGGCAATCAGCCCCAGCATTTT.